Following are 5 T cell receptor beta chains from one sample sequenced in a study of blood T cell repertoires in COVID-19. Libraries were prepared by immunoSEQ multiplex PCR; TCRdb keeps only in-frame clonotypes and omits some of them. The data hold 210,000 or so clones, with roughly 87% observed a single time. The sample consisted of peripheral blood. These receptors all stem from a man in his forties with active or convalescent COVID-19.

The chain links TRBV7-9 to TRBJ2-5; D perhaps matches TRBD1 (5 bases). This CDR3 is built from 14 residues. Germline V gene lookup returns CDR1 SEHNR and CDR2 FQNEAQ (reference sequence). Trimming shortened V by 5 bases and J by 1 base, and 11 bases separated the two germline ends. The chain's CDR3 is CASSAGLTQETQYF. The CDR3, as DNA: TGTGCCAGCAGCGCAGGGTTGACCCAAGAGACCCAGTACTTC.

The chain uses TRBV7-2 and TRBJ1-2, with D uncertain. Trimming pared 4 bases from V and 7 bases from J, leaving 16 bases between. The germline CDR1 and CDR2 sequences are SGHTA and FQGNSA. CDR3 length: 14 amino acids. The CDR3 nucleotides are TGTGCCAGCAGCTCCCCGGGGTTTAGCGGTGGCTACACCTTC. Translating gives CASSSPGFSGGYTF.

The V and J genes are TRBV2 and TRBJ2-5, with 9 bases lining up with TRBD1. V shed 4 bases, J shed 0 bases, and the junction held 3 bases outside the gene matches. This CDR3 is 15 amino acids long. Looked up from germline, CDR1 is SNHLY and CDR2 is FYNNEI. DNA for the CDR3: TGTGCCAGCAGTGGAGGGACAGGGTACCAAGAGACCCAGTACTTC. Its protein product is CASSGGTGYQETQYF.

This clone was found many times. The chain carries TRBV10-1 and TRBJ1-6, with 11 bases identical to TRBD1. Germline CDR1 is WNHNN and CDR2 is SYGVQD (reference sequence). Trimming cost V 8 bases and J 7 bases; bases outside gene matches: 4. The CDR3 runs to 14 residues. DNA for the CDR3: TGCGCCAGCGACCGGGACAGGGGGAATTCACCCCTCCACTTT. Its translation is CASDRDRGNSPLHF.

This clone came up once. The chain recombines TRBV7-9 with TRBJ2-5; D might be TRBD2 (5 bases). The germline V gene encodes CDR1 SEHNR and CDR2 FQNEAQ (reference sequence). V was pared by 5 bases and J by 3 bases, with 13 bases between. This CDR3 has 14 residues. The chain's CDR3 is CASSPKGAEETQYF. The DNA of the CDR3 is TGTGCCAGCAGCCCCAAGGGAGCGGAAGAGACCCAGTACTTC.